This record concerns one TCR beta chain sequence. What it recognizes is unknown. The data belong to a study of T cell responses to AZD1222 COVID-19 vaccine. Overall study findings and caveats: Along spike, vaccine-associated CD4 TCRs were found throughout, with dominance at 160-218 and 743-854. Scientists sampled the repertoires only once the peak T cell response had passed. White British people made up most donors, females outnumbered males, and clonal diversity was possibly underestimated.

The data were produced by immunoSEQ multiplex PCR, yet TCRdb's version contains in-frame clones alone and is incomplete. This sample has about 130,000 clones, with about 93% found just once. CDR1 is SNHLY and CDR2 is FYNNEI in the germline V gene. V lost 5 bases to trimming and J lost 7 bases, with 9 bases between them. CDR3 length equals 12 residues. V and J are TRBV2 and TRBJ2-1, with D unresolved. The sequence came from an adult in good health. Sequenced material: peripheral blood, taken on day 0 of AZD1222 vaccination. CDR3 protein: CASSTMGNEQFF. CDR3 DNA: TGTGCCAGCAGTACAATGGGGAATGAGCAGTTCTTC.